Listed here are 2 T cell receptor beta chains from one sample, sequenced in a study of T cell changes during pregnancy in multiple sclerosis. Profiling relied on immunoSEQ multiplex PCR, and the TCRdb table lists in-frame clones only, not all of them. The table lists approximately 40,000 clones, 88% of them singletons, with more than 0.9% in the top ten. The material sequenced was CD4+ T cells from peripheral blood mononuclear cells, taken in the second trimester of pregnancy. These receptors were collected from a female donor with multiple sclerosis, enrolled in a pregnancy study.

The rearrangement uses TRBV5-6 and TRBJ2-2; TRBD1 matches at 9 bases. The germline CDR1 and CDR2 sequences are SGHDT and YYEEEE. This CDR3 contains 18 residues. Unmatched junction bases numbered 15, after V lost 2 bases and J lost 7 bases. CDR3 residues: CASSFGGRGTGKFGELFF. The CDR3 coding sequence is TGTGCCAGCAGCTTTGGTGGCCGCGGGACAGGGAAATTCGGGGAGCTGTTTTTT. Full variable domain (rest looked up from reference TRBV5-6 and TRBJ2-2): DAGVTQSPTHLIKTRGQQVTLRCSPKSGHDTVSWYQQALGQGPQFIFQYYEEEERQRGNFPDRFSGHQFPNYSSELNVNALLLGDSALYLCASSFGGRGTGKFGELFFGEGSRLTVL.

The count of this clone is one. The chain employs TRBV19 and TRBJ2-3; D is uncertain. The CDR3 sequence is 15 residues long. Trimming took off 2 bases at V and 0 bases at J, with 9 bases between the two ends. Germline assignment: CDR1 LNHDA and CDR2 SQIVND (reference sequence). In nucleotides, the CDR3 is TGTGCCAGTAGTATAAGTCCAGGAAGCACAGATACGCAGTATTTT. Encoded protein: CASSISPGSTDTQYF.